These 13 T cell receptor beta chains share one sample of origin, sequenced in a study of shared clonotypes between healthy human individuals. Some clones are missing from TCRdb's copy, which holds only in-frame ones; the method was immunoSEQ multiplex PCR. The table records 1,400,000 or so clones, approximately 98.5% of them present only once. The sequencing input was naive CD4+ T cells sorted from blood. Sample subset: CD45RA+ positively selected. The source of these receptors is a man younger than 40 in good health.

The rearrangement uses TRBV25-1 and TRBJ2-3; the match to TRBD1 covers 10 bases. The CDR3 is 18 amino acids. V dropped 1 base and J dropped 1; count of bases not matched to a gene: 8. CDR1 and CDR2 from the germline V gene are MGHDK and SYGVNS. The CDR3 nucleotides are TGTGCCAGCAGTGAATTAGGGACAGGGGACTTACGCACAGATACGCAGTATTTT. Its translation is CASSELGTGDLRTDTQYF.

This rearrangement joins TRBV4-1 to TRBJ1-1, with unresolved D. Between the trimmed V and J ends, which lost 5 bases and 11 bases, there was a span of 18 bases. Germline V gene data show CDR1 as MGHRA and CDR2 as YSYEKL. The CDR3 is made up of 13 amino acids. In DNA form, the CDR3 reads TGCGCCAGCAGCGCCGGGGTTTCAGTACGGGCTTTCTTT. Translated, it gives CASSAGVSVRAFF.

The chain uses TRBV2 and TRBJ2-7, with 11 bases aligning to TRBD2. From germline, CDR1 is SNHLY and CDR2 FYNNEI. The CDR3 contains 16 residues. The trim removed 8 bases at V and 0 bases at J, leaving 9 bases unmatched. CDR3 loop: CASGVRLAGYSYEQYF. CDR3 sequence (DNA): TGTGCCAGCGGAGTTCGACTAGCGGGATACTCCTACGAGCAGTACTTC.

The J gene is TRBJ1-5, the V gene TRBV29-1, with D unclear. Germline V gene lookup returns CDR1 SQVTM and CDR2 ANQGSEA. V lost 6 bases and J 5 bases, leaving 14 bases between the germline ends. The CDR3 is made up of 13 amino acids. CDR3: CSVGGGGDQPQHF. CDR3 nucleotides: TGCAGCGTGGGTGGAGGCGGGGATCAGCCCCAGCATTTT.

J is TRBJ2-3 and V is TRBV7-9, with unresolved D. Trimming removed 1 base from V and 0 bases from J, with 8 bases in between. Germline CDR1 SEHNR, CDR2 FQNEAQ (reference sequence). CDR3 size: 15 residues. The DNA for the CDR3 is TGTGCCAGCAGCTTAGGGGTCACTAGCACAGATACGCAGTATTTT. It specifies CASSLGVTSTDTQYF.

This rearrangement joins TRBV7-8 to TRBJ2-6; D gene unclear. The germline CDR1 and CDR2 sequences are SGHVS and FQNEAQ. Trimming left V 4 bases short and J 0 bases short, with 13 bases between. The CDR3 has 17 amino acids. The CDR3 bases are TGTGCCAGCAGCTCGTCGCCGTTAGTCTCTGGGGCCAACGTCCTGACTTTC. This gives the protein CASSSSPLVSGANVLTF.

Regarding this clone: Other nucleotide sequences from this sample produce the same CDR3. This sequence joins TRBV19 and TRBJ1-5, with D unclear. The CDR3 is 14 residues long. Germline V CDR1 and CDR2: LNHDA, SQIVND (reference sequence). Trimming took 5 bases from V and 0 from J, leaving 8 bases between them. DNA of the CDR3: TGTGCCAGTAGTCGTCGGGATAGCAATCAGCCCCAGCATTTT. This gives the protein CASSRRDSNQPQHF.

This clone was recorded only once. This chain connects TRBV6-5 to TRBJ2-1; tentatively, D is TRBD2 (6 bases). The CDR3 is 13 residues long. The germline V gene encodes CDR1 MNHEY and CDR2 SVGAGI. With 7 bases removed from V and 6 bases from J, the gap between germline ends came to 13 bases. The DNA of the CDR3 is TGTGCCAGCAAACGACTAGTAATCAATGAGCAGTTCTTC. Translated: CASKRLVINEQFF.

The V and J genes are TRBV2 and TRBJ1-1, with D unresolved. Germline V lookup: CDR1 SNHLY, CDR2 FYNNEI. The germline V and J ends were trimmed by 3 bases and 0 bases, with 11 bases remaining between them. The CDR3 runs 15 residues. For the CDR3, the DNA is TGTGCCAGCAGTGAGCGGGGTAGGATGAACACTGAAGCTTTCTTT. Protein sequence: CASSERGRMNTEAFF.

J is TRBJ2-5 and V is TRBV5-1, with 11 bases aligning to TRBD1. This CDR3 is built from 16 residues. Germline V lookup: CDR1 SGHRS, CDR2 YFSETQ. V shed 3 bases and J 3 bases; nucleotides not matched to a gene: 7. The CDR3 sequence: CASSSGQGAWKETQYF. CDR3 in DNA: TGCGCCAGCAGCTCCGGACAGGGGGCATGGAAAGAGACCCAGTACTTC. Drawing the rest from reference TRBV5-1 and TRBJ2-5, the complete variable domain is KAGVTQTPRYLIKTRGQQVTLSCSPISGHRSVSWYQQTPGQGLQFLFEYFSETQRNKGNFPGRFSGRQFSNSRSEMNVSTLELGDSALYLCASSSGQGAWKETQYFGPGTRLLVL.

This clone was picked up one time. The chain uses TRBV6-5 and TRBJ1-3; TRBD1 is a possible D gene (5 bases). The CDR3 has 12 residues. The germline CDR1 and CDR2 sequences are MNHEY and SVGAGI. The V end lost 5 bases, the J end lost 13 bases, and 15 bases lay between the germline ends. CDR3 coding DNA: TGTGCCAGCAGTCAACGGACCGGACATATATATTTT. As protein: CASSQRTGHIYF.

The chain joins TRBV28 to TRBJ2-7, with TRBD2 as a possible D gene (6 bases). The germline V gene has CDR1 MDHEN and CDR2 SYDVKM. CDR3 size: 14 residues. The V and J ends lost 3 bases and 2 bases respectively, with 11 bases between them. CDR3 DNA: TGTGCCAGCAGTTTGGGGGGAAAGACCTACGAGCAGTACTTC. It yields the protein CASSLGGKTYEQYF.

The chain links TRBV2 to TRBJ2-2; D not resolved. Trimming took 5 bases from V and 3 from J, leaving 10 bases between them. The CDR3 runs 14 residues. Germline CDR1 is SNHLY and CDR2 is FYNNEI. In nucleotides, the CDR3 is TGTGCCAGCAGTCCCTCCTCCTACACCGGGGAGCTGTTTTTT. Amino acids: CASSPSSYTGELFF.